The 6 T cell receptor beta chains listed next were all sequenced from one sample in a study of blood T cell repertoires in COVID-19. Using immunoSEQ multiplex PCR, the repertoire was profiled, and TCRdb retains in-frame clones only, with some absent. The sample records some 180,000 clones, approximately 91% being singletons. Sequencing was performed on peripheral blood. The receptors were sampled from a man aged 18 to 35 with COVID-19, enrolled during active disease.

The rearrangement uses TRBV9 and TRBJ2-3; possible D gene TRBD2, 6 bases. The V end was cut by 4 bases, the J end by 6 bases, with 12 bases between. Per the germline V gene, CDR1 is SGDLS and CDR2 is YYNGEE. The CDR3 covers 13 residues. The CDR3 region is CASSSGEGDTQYF. The CDR3 nucleotides are TGTGCCAGCAGCTCGGGAGAAGGTGATACGCAGTATTTT.

The rearrangement links TRBV28 to TRBJ1-5; D unclear. Germline lookup yields CDR1 MDHEN and CDR2 SYDVKM. V was pared by 3 bases and J by 9 bases, with 12 bases between. This CDR3 spans 13 amino acids. This CDR3 is CASSFGPLRPQHF. Here the CDR3 DNA reads TGTGCCAGCAGTTTTGGGCCCCTGAGGCCCCAGCATTTT.

This chain uses TRBV7-9 with TRBJ1-2; 7 bases agree with TRBD1. The CDR3 covers 15 residues. V dropped 5 bases and J dropped 4; count of bases not matched to a gene: 10. Germline CDR1 is SEHNR and CDR2 is FQNEAQ (reference sequence). The CDR3: CASSRGSTGAYGYTF. For the CDR3, the DNA is TGTGCCAGCAGCCGTGGGAGTACAGGGGCCTATGGCTACACCTTC.

The V gene is TRBV30, the J gene TRBJ1-5, with D possibly TRBD1 on 5 matching bases. The ends were cut back, 2 bases at V and 9 bases at J, with 14 bases in the middle. The CDR3 has 13 amino acids. Germline loops: CDR1 GTSNPN, CDR2 SVGIG (reference sequence). The CDR3 spells CAWSIQGGRPQHF. Written as DNA, the CDR3 is TGTGCCTGGAGTATCCAGGGAGGAAGGCCCCAGCATTTT. The complete variable domain, with remaining parts taken from reference TRBV30 and TRBJ1-5, reads SQTIHQWPATLVQPVGSPLSLECTVEGTSNPNLYWYRQAAGRGLQLLFYSVGIGQISSEVPQNLSASRPQDRQFILSSKKLLLSDSGFYLCAWSIQGGRPQHFGDGTRLSIL.

The rearrangement uses TRBV28 and TRBJ1-3; TRBD1 matches 8 bases. Germline values: CDR1 MDHEN, CDR2 SYDVKM. V was pared by 4 bases and J by 8 bases, with 7 bases of the junction left unmatched. The CDR3 is 14 amino acids. CDR3: CASSSGGEGDTIYF. In nucleotides, the CDR3 is TGTGCCAGCAGTTCAGGGGGCGAGGGAGACACCATATATTTT.

The J gene is TRBJ2-7, the V gene TRBV3-1 (or the pseudogene TRBV3-2), with D possibly being TRBD2 (6 bases). Trimming shortened V by 0 bases and J by 5 bases, and 17 bases separated the two germline ends. This CDR3 region has 16 residues. The germline gives CDR1 LGHDT, CDR2 YNNKEL (reference sequence). The DNA of the CDR3 is TGTGCCAGCAGCCAAGATGGCTTGAGACTAGGTCACGAGCAGTACTTC. Protein: CASSQDGLRLGHEQYF.